One sample yielded the 2 T cell receptor beta chains listed below, sequenced in a study of human T cells and chemical hapten exposure. Regarding time point: patch test 3, about 24 weeks after DPC sensitization. As to treatment: therapeutic diphenylcyclopropenone sensitization with weekly scalp DPC. TCRdb reanalysed the RACE reads using MiXCR and keeps one entry per CDR3 protein. The sample carries under 200,000 distinct CDR3 sequences, about 27% recorded once. The sequences come from whole blood, collected in connection with sensitization to the hapten diphenylcyclopropenone (DPC). The source of these receptors is a woman under 30 with alopecia areata. Some clones in this sample may be carry-over from other donors' samples.

V usage is TRBV20-1 and J usage is TRBJ1-4; 10 positions agree with TRBD1. This CDR3 contains 14 residues. Germline assignment: CDR1 DFQATT and CDR2 SNEGSKA (reference sequence). J gave up 5 bases and V 1 base, and 1 base lay outside the gene matches. CDR3 protein: CSARGGQGNEKLFF. The CDR3 DNA follows: TGCAGTGCTAGAGGGGGACAGGGGAATGAAAAACTGTTTTTT.

Only a few counts were recorded for this clonotype. The chain employs TRBV6-5 and TRBJ2-7; the D is unclear. V lost 0 bases and J lost 7, with 10 bases in between. This CDR3 is 13 amino acids long. CDR1 and CDR2 from the germline V gene are MNHEY and SVGAGI. CDR3 DNA: TGTGCCAGCAGTTACTCGATTACGGTGGAGCAGTACTTC. It translates to CASSYSITVEQYF.